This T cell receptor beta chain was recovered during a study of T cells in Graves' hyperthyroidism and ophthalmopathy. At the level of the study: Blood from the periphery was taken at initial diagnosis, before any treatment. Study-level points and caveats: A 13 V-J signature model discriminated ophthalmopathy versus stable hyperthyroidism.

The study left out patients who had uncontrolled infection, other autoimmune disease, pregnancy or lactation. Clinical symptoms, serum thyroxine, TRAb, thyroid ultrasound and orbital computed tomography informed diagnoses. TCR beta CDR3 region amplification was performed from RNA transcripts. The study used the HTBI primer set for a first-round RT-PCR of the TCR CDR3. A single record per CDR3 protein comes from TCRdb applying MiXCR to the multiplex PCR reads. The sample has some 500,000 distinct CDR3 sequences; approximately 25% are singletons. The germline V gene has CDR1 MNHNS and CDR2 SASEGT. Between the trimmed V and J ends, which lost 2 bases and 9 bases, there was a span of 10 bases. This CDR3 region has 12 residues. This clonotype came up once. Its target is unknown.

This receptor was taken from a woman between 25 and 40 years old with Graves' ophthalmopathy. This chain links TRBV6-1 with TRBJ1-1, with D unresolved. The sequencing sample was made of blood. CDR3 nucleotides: TGTGCCAGCAGTGAATTCGGCAGGAAAGCTTTCTTT. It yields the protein CASSEFGRKAFF.